The 23 T cell receptor beta chains given below trace back to one sample, sequenced in a study of blood T cell repertoires in COVID-19. Data came from immunoSEQ multiplex PCR; TCRdb stores just in-frame clones and leaves some out. The table has roughly 61,000 clones, less than 75% seen once. Material: peripheral blood. The receptors derive from a woman between 70 and 85 years old with acute or convalescent COVID-19.

The CDR3, as DNA: TGTGCCTGGAAAAGGGACATGGGTGGAGGGCAGTACTTC. Protein: CAWKRDMGGGQYF. This sequence joins TRBV30 and TRBJ2-7; possibly TRBD1 for D (6 bases). V was trimmed by 4 bases and J by 9 bases, leaving 19 bases between them. This CDR3 spans 13 amino acids. The germline CDR1 and CDR2 sequences are GTSNPN and SVGIG (reference sequence).

This sequence joins TRBV10-2 and TRBJ1-1; 7 nucleotides align to TRBD1. Trimming cost V 6 bases and J 3 bases; bases outside gene matches: 4. Germline CDR1 WSHSY, CDR2 SAAADI. The CDR3 has 13 residues. Here the CDR3 DNA reads TGCGCCAGCAGGACAGGGTGGGACACTGAAGCTTTCTTT. Translation: CASRTGWDTEAFF.

This sequence joins TRBV6-6 and TRBJ2-3, with 9 nucleotides matching TRBD1. J gave up 3 bases and V 0 bases, and 1 base lay outside the gene matches. Germline CDR1 MNHNY, CDR2 SVGAGI (reference sequence). The CDR3 totals 15 residues. CDR3 nucleotides: TGTGCCAGCAGTTACTCGGGACAGGGTACAGATACGCAGTATTTT. It yields the protein CASSYSGQGTDTQYF.

The rearrangement joins TRBV5-8 to TRBJ1-1, with 9 nucleotides matching TRBD1. Looked up from germline, CDR1 is SGHTS and CDR2 is YDEGEE. This CDR3 region has 16 residues. With V trimmed by 4 bases and J by 3 bases, 10 bases remained unmatched. CDR3 DNA sequence: TGTGCCAGCAGCCAGATAACAGGGGGCGGTTACACTGAAGCTTTCTTT. Encoded protein: CASSQITGGGYTEAFF. Together with reference TRBV5-8 and TRBJ1-1, the CDR3 gives the full variable domain: EAGVTQSPTHLIKTRGQQATLRCSPISGHTSVYWYQQALGLGLQFLLWYDEGEERNRGNFPPRFSGRQFPNYSSELNVNALELEDSALYLCASSQITGGGYTEAFFGQGTRLTVV.

The rearrangement links TRBV5-6 to TRBJ2-2; D gene uncertain. The germline V gene encodes CDR1 SGHDT and CDR2 YYEEEE. V lost 2 bases to trimming and J lost 0 bases, with 8 bases between them. This CDR3 spans 15 amino acids. The CDR3 coding sequence is TGTGCCAGCAGCTTCGGAGCCACGAACACCGGGGAGCTGTTTTTT. Its protein is CASSFGATNTGELFF.

This clone was counted only a few times. CDR3 region: CASTPRDRVSDEQFF. The CDR3 nucleotides are TGTGCCAGCACCCCTCGGGACAGGGTAAGTGATGAGCAGTTCTTC. The genes are TRBV5-5 and TRBJ2-1, with 9 bases matching TRBD1. Germline V gene sequence: CDR1 SGHKS, CDR2 YYEKEE (reference sequence). The CDR3 contains 15 residues. V shed 6 bases and J 8 bases; nucleotides not matched to a gene: 12.

In its sample, this clone was seen once. The chain is built from TRBV18 and TRBJ1-5; tentative D call: TRBD1 (5 bases). The CDR3 runs to 14 residues. Germline assignment: CDR1 KGHSH and CDR2 LQKENI. Trimming took off 6 bases at V and 4 bases at J, with 13 bases between the two ends. CDR3: CASSGMGGNQPQHF. Here the CDR3 DNA reads TGTGCCAGCTCCGGCATGGGGGGAAATCAGCCCCAGCATTTT. The whole variable domain, filled in from reference TRBV18 and TRBJ1-5, reads NAGVMQNPRHLVRRRGQEARLRCSPMKGHSHVYWYRQLPEEGLKFMVYLQKENIIDESGMPKERFSAEFPKEGPSILRIQQVVRGDSAAYFCASSGMGGNQPQHFGDGTRLSIL.

The chain recombines TRBV13 with TRBJ2-2, with D possibly TRBD2 on 6 matching bases. CDR1 PRHDT and CDR2 FYEKMQ come from the germline V gene (reference sequence). V lost 5 bases and J 5 bases, leaving 18 bases between the germline ends. The CDR3 spans 16 residues. The CDR3 region is CASSAMAGPWTGELFF. CDR3 in DNA: TGTGCCAGCAGCGCTATGGCGGGACCTTGGACCGGGGAGCTGTTTTTT.

The genes are TRBV6-5 and TRBJ1-2; D perhaps matches TRBD1 (6 bases). The CDR3 has 12 amino acids. Germline CDR1 is MNHEY and CDR2 is SVGAGI. Trimming removed 6 bases from V and 8 bases from J, with 13 bases in between. The CDR3 bases are TGTGCCAGCAGGAGCAGGGGTAGGGGCTACACCTTC. Translated, it gives CASRSRGRGYTF.

This clone was detected only once. The J gene is TRBJ1-1, the V gene TRBV19; maybe TRBD1 (5 bases). The CDR3 consists of 13 residues. The V end lost 5 bases, the J end lost 8 bases, and 15 bases lay between the germline ends. Germline V CDR1 and CDR2: LNHDA, SQIVND (reference sequence). CDR3: CASSGGKVREAFF. The CDR3 region has the DNA TGTGCCAGTAGTGGGGGGAAAGTTAGAGAAGCTTTCTTT.

This clone was detected only a few times. This rearrangement joins TRBV27 to TRBJ1-4; 9 nucleotides line up with TRBD1. The V and J ends lost 0 bases and 8 bases, in that order; junction bases with no gene match: 13. The germline CDR1 and CDR2 sequences are MNHEY and SMNVEV (reference sequence). There are 18 residues in the CDR3. The CDR3 loop is CASSLSSTTGTGREKLFF. CDR3 sequence (DNA): TGTGCCAGCAGTTTATCAAGCACCACCGGGACAGGGCGAGAAAAACTGTTTTTT. Variable domain in full (rest from reference TRBV27 and TRBJ1-4): EAQVTQNPRYLITVTGKKLTVTCSQNMNHEYMSWYRQDPGLGLRQIYYSMNVEVTDKGDVPEGYKVSRKEKRNFPLILESPSPNQTSLYFCASSLSSTTGTGREKLFFGSGTQLSVL.

This clone has more than one count but fewer than ten. The rearrangement uses TRBV20-1 and TRBJ2-5; TRBD1 might be the D (5 bases). The CDR3 contains 10 residues. Germline V gene lookup returns CDR1 DFQATT and CDR2 SNEGSKA (reference sequence). Trimming left V 7 bases short and J 7 bases short, with 10 bases between. The CDR3 spells CSVQAGTQYF. The DNA for the CDR3 is TGCAGTGTACAGGCAGGGACCCAGTACTTC.

This chain joins TRBV6-6 and TRBJ1-3, with TRBD1 matching 8 bases. J was trimmed by 4 bases and V by 2 bases; bases with no gene match: 4. This CDR3 is 15 amino acids long. CDR1 and CDR2 from the germline V gene are MNHNY and SVGAGI (reference sequence). This chain's CDR3 is CASSYDRGVGNTIYF. For the CDR3, the DNA is TGTGCCAGCAGTTACGACAGGGGAGTAGGAAACACCATATATTTT.

This clone was counted a few times. The chain is built from TRBV11-2 and TRBJ1-4; 8 nucleotides align to TRBD1. Per germline, CDR1 SGHAT and CDR2 FQNNGV. This CDR3 contains 15 residues. V shed 4 bases, J shed 0 bases, and the junction held 1 base outside the gene matches. The CDR3 DNA sequence: TGTGCCAGCAGCTCCAGGGGGCCAACTAATGAAAAACTGTTTTTT. This encodes CASSSRGPTNEKLFF.

The chain carries TRBV14 and TRBJ2-1; D might be TRBD1 (6 bases). V was pared by 2 bases and J by 10 bases, with 12 bases between. The CDR3 has 13 residues. Germline V gene lookup returns CDR1 SGHDN and CDR2 FVKESK. CDR3 in DNA: TGTGCCAGCAGCCAAATATCGACAGGCGAGCAGTTCTTC. As protein: CASSQISTGEQFF.

The V gene is TRBV3-1 (or the pseudogene TRBV3-2), the J gene TRBJ2-7, with 14 positions matching TRBD2. Germline V gene lookup returns CDR1 LGHDT and CDR2 YNNKEL (reference sequence). V lost 5 bases and J lost 4; bases outside the gene matches: 7. This CDR3 spans 16 amino acids. DNA of the CDR3: TGTGCCAGCAGCTCCTCGGGACTAGCGGGGGTTTACGAGCAGTACTTC. Translated, it gives CASSSSGLAGVYEQYF.

J is TRBJ1-1 and V is TRBV2, with D maybe TRBD1 (6 bases). This CDR3 comprises 14 residues. CDR1 and CDR2 from the germline V gene are SNHLY and FYNNEI. Trimming pared 5 bases from V and 3 bases from J, leaving 13 bases between. The CDR3 bases are TGTGCCAGCAGTAGCAGGGGAGGGGACACTGAAGCTTTCTTT. This translates into CASSSRGGDTEAFF.

J is TRBJ1-4 and V is TRBV11-2, with TRBD1 matching over 7 bases. The CDR3 is 16 residues long. Germline V lookup: CDR1 SGHAT, CDR2 FQNNGV. With 5 bases clipped from V and 8 bases from J, the junction kept 14 bases outside the gene matches. The CDR3 nucleotides read TGTGCCAGCAGCCACCTCACCGGGACAGAGACCGAAAAACTGTTTTTT. Amino acid sequence: CASSHLTGTETEKLFF.

The chain couples TRBV9 to TRBJ2-3, with D perhaps matching TRBD2 (6 bases). This CDR3 is built from 17 residues. Germline-derived CDR1 and CDR2 are SGDLS and YYNGEE. Trimming pared 0 bases from V and 1 base from J, leaving 15 bases between. CDR3 region: CASSVGEVARGTDTQYF. In DNA, the CDR3 is TGTGCCAGCAGCGTAGGGGAGGTAGCACGGGGCACAGATACGCAGTATTTT.

A few counts support this clone. V is TRBV29-1 and J is TRBJ2-1, with 9 bases lining up with TRBD1. Germline V CDR1 and CDR2: SQVTM, ANQGSEA. CDR3 length: 15 amino acids. The trim removed 6 bases at V and 7 bases at J, leaving 13 bases unmatched. For the CDR3, the DNA is TGCAGCGTAGCTGGGGACAGGGAATTTATAAATGAGCAGTTCTTC. It is translated as CSVAGDREFINEQFF.

The rearrangement joins TRBV12-5 to TRBJ2-2, with D tentatively TRBD2 (7 bases). In germline, CDR1 is LGHNT, CDR2 FRNRAP. This CDR3 has 16 residues. Trimming cost V 5 bases and J 5 bases, with 18 bases left between them. CDR3 region: CASGGPSGGQTGELFF. The CDR3 DNA sequence: TGTGCTAGTGGTGGCCCCTCCGGGGGGCAGACCGGGGAGCTGTTTTTT.

V usage is TRBV7-2 and J usage is TRBJ1-2; 7 bases are shared with TRBD1. V was clipped by 5 bases and J by 2 bases; unmatched bases: 8. The CDR3 has 15 amino acids. The germline V gene encodes CDR1 SGHTA and CDR2 FQGNSA. CDR3 DNA sequence: TGTGCCAGCAGCCCTGGGGGGACAGCCAACTATGGCTACACCTTC. This sequence encodes CASSPGGTANYGYTF. The full variable domain, with the rest looked up from reference TRBV7-2 and TRBJ1-2, is GAGVSQSPSNKVTEKGKDVELRCDPISGHTALYWYRQSLGQGLEFLIYFQGNSAPDKSGLPSDRFSAERTGGSVSTLTIQRTQQEDSAVYLCASSPGGTANYGYTFGSGTRLTVV.

CDR3 protein: CASPRQVYHGYTF. The CDR3 nucleotides are TGTGCCAGTCCTCGACAGGTTTACCATGGCTACACCTTC. The chain couples TRBV5-6 to TRBJ1-2; perhaps TRBD1 as D (6 bases). CDR1 and CDR2 from the germline V gene are SGHDT and YYEEEE. V was cut by 8 bases and J by 6 bases, with 17 bases left in between. The CDR3 is 13 residues long. Using reference TRBV5-6 and TRBJ1-2 for the parts outside the CDR3, the full variable domain is DAGVTQSPTHLIKTRGQQVTLRCSPKSGHDTVSWYQQALGQGPQFIFQYYEEEERQRGNFPDRFSGHQFPNYSSELNVNALLLGDSALYLCASPRQVYHGYTFGSGTRLTVV.